The next 29 T cell receptor beta chains were all read from a single sample in a study of cytomegalovirus exposure and HLA in healthy donors. The PCR made use of 60 Vbeta and 13 Jbeta primers. Using immunoSEQ multiplex PCR, the repertoire was profiled, and TCRdb retains in-frame clones only, with some absent. The sample includes about 140,000 clones, roughly 77% seen only once; the top ten take 3.1%. The specimen was PBMCs. The receptors come from a female donor in good health and CMV-seronegative.

The chain combines TRBV2 with TRBJ2-5; D is undetermined. CDR1 is SNHLY, CDR2 FYNNEI, per germline. The V end was cut by 2 bases, the J end by 7 bases, with 5 bases between. This CDR3 is built from 11 residues. The CDR3 protein is CASSELWTQYF. CDR3 in DNA: TGTGCCAGCAGTGAACTTTGGACCCAGTACTTC.

The J gene is TRBJ2-7, the V gene TRBV7-2; 8 nucleotides agree with TRBD2. CDR3 size: 14 residues. The trim removed 0 bases at V and 5 bases at J, leaving 3 bases unmatched. Germline-derived CDR1 and CDR2 are SGHTA and FQGNSA. CDR3 sequence (DNA): TGTGCCAGCAGCTTAGCCGGACTAGCTAACGAGCAGTACTTC. This translates into CASSLAGLANEQYF.

The V call is TRBV11-2, the J call TRBJ2-2; tentatively, D is TRBD2 (5 bases). The CDR3 contains 15 residues. The germline V gene has CDR1 SGHAT and CDR2 FQNNGV. Trimming pared 5 bases from V and 4 bases from J, leaving 14 bases between. The CDR3 spells CASSPTSIGTGELFF. DNA of the CDR3: TGTGCCAGCAGCCCTACTAGTATTGGCACCGGGGAGCTGTTTTTT. Variable domain in full (rest from reference TRBV11-2 and TRBJ2-2): EAGVAQSPRYKIIEKRQSVAFWCNPISGHATLYWYQQILGQGPKLLIQFQNNGVVDDSQLPKDRFSAERLKGVDSTLKIQPAKLEDSAVYLCASSPTSIGTGELFFGEGSRLTVL.

The chain joins TRBV7-2 to TRBJ2-1; 11 nucleotides line up with TRBD2. CDR3 length: 16 amino acids. Trimming removed 6 bases from V and 2 bases from J; junction bases left unmatched: 6. CDR1 is SGHTA and CDR2 is FQGNSA in the germline V gene. In DNA, the CDR3 is TGTGCCAGCAGTTCGGTAGCGGGAGGGCCCTACAATGAGCAGTTCTTC. It is translated as CASSSVAGGPYNEQFF.

For this clone: At one end the junction does not follow the germline gene, possibly because of a read error. The rearrangement joins TRBV28 to TRBJ1-1, with a possible D match to TRBD1 (6 bases). This CDR3 is built from 15 residues. Germline CDR1 MDHEN, CDR2 SYDVKM. In DNA form, the CDR3 reads TGTGCCAGCAGTATCCCTCTGGGGGCGAACCCTGAAGCTTTCTTT. This translates into CASSIPLGANPEAFF.

The chain combines TRBV27 with TRBJ1-5; TRBD1 matches at 9 bases. Trimming took 5 bases from V and 6 from J; bases not matched to a gene: 11. Germline-derived CDR1 and CDR2 are MNHEY and SMNVEV (reference sequence). The CDR3 extends over 16 amino acids. The DNA for the CDR3 is TGTGCCAGCAGTCCAGGACAGGGGAGAGTATCTCAGCCCCAGCATTTT. Protein sequence: CASSPGQGRVSQPQHF.

The chain combines TRBV6-5 with TRBJ2-5; the match to TRBD2 covers 10 bases. The germline gives CDR1 MNHEY, CDR2 SVGAGI. The CDR3 contains 15 residues. Unmatched junction bases numbered 10, after V lost 9 bases and J lost 3 bases. The CDR3 reads CARVGDLAGEETQYF. Here the CDR3 DNA reads TGTGCCAGGGTAGGGGATCTAGCGGGGGAAGAGACCCAGTACTTC.

The gene calls are TRBV9 and TRBJ2-2; the D gene is possibly TRBD1 (7 bases). V gave up 0 bases and J gave up 4 bases, with 16 bases separating them. This CDR3 contains 17 residues. Germline assignment: CDR1 SGDLS and CDR2 YYNGEE. The CDR3: CASSVGTQGGRTGELFF. In nucleotides, the CDR3 is TGTGCCAGCAGCGTAGGGACGCAGGGGGGACGCACCGGGGAGCTGTTTTTT.

The V and J genes are TRBV28 and TRBJ2-5; weak D call: TRBD2 (6 bases). V was cut by 5 bases and J by 1 base, with 14 bases left in between. This CDR3 contains 15 residues. Germline CDR1 MDHEN, CDR2 SYDVKM. The CDR3 region is CASSPRAGIQETQYF. Written as DNA, the CDR3 is TGTGCCAGCAGTCCAAGAGCGGGCATCCAAGAGACCCAGTACTTC.

The chain joins TRBV5-6 to TRBJ2-1, with D maybe TRBD2 (6 bases). Deletions cut 4 bases from V and 4 bases from J, with 15 bases between. Germline V gene data show CDR1 as SGHDT and CDR2 as YYEEEE. The CDR3 sequence is 15 residues long. CDR3 amino acids: CASSPFPGTYNEQFF. In nucleotides, the CDR3 is TGTGCCAGCAGCCCTTTCCCTGGGACTTACAATGAGCAGTTCTTC.

The chain joins TRBV2 to TRBJ1-4; 7 bases fit TRBD1. Germline CDR1 reads SNHLY; CDR2 reads FYNNEI. Trimming at V came to 3 bases and at J to 7 bases, leaving 5 bases not matched to a gene. The CDR3 runs to 14 residues. CDR3 sequence reads: CASSEEGGGEKLFF. In nucleotides, the CDR3 is TGTGCCAGCAGTGAGGAAGGGGGCGGTGAAAAACTGTTTTTT.

This chain joins TRBV19 and TRBJ1-5; unclear D gene. Trimming removed 9 bases from V and 6 bases from J, with 15 bases in between. The germline CDR1 and CDR2 sequences are LNHDA and SQIVND (reference sequence). This CDR3 contains 13 residues. The CDR3 is CASTLLGSQPQHF. Written as DNA, the CDR3 is TGTGCCAGCACTTTGCTAGGCAGTCAGCCCCAGCATTTT.

V gene TRBV6-5 combines with J gene TRBJ2-2, with D perhaps TRBD1 (6 bases). CDR1 and CDR2 from the germline V gene are MNHEY and SVGAGI. The CDR3 is 13 amino acids. The V and J ends lost 2 bases and 5 bases respectively, with 6 bases between them. CDR3 nucleotide sequence: TGTGCCAGCAGTTACAGGGGGACCGGGGAGCTGTTTTTT. Its protein is CASSYRGTGELFF.

This chain links TRBV15 with TRBJ2-7; 9 bases map to TRBD1. Germline assignment: CDR1 LNHNV and CDR2 YYDKDF (reference sequence). The ends lost 5 bases at V and 5 bases at J; junction bases unmatched: 10. CDR3 size: 15 residues. CDR3 DNA: TGTGCCACCAGCGGCCGGGACAGGGCCTCAGACGAGCAGTACTTC. Translation: CATSGRDRASDEQYF.

V gene TRBV2 combines with J gene TRBJ2-1; TRBD2 agrees at 8 bases. The V segment lost 4 bases and the J segment 9 bases; nucleotides outside the gene matches: 8. The CDR3 contains 14 residues. From germline, CDR1 is SNHLY and CDR2 FYNNEI. The CDR3 coding sequence is TGTGCCAGCAGTGTCGGGAGGGGAGTCTTTGAGCAGTTCTTC. This sequence encodes CASSVGRGVFEQFF. Full variable domain (missing parts from reference TRBV2 and TRBJ2-1): EPEVTQTPSHQVTQMGQEVILRCVPISNHLYFYWYRQILGQKVEFLVSFYNNEISEKSEIFDDQFSVERPDGSNFTLKIRSTKLEDSAMYFCASSVGRGVFEQFFGPGTRLTVL.

The V and J genes are TRBV29-1 and TRBJ2-5, with 9 bases that match TRBD1. Judging by the DNA end, TRBJ2-7 fits better; the J call may be wrong. The germline gives CDR1 SQVTM, CDR2 ANQGSEA. This CDR3 contains 13 residues. In DNA form, the CDR3 reads TGCAGCGCCTCCAAGGGGACAGGGAACGAGCAGTACTTC. This sequence encodes CSASKGTGNEQYF.

This chain connects TRBV7-2 to TRBJ1-1; maybe TRBD1 (5 bases). This CDR3 region has 13 residues. Germline V gene data show CDR1 as SGHTA and CDR2 as FQGNSA. With 2 bases removed from V and 10 bases from J, the gap between germline ends came to 14 bases. CDR3 coding DNA: TGTGCCAGCAGCTTACCAGGGACTATACTAGCTTTCTTT. This codes for CASSLPGTILAFF.

The chain is built from TRBV4-1 and TRBJ2-7, with D tentatively TRBD1 (6 bases). CDR3 length equals 13 residues. CDR1 is MGHRA and CDR2 is YSYEKL in the germline V gene. V was shortened by 4 bases and J by 2 bases, with 9 bases between the two germline ends. The CDR3 bases are TGCGCCAGCAGCCGCGGACAGACCTACGAGCAGTACTTC. This translates into CASSRGQTYEQYF.

Only one count was recorded for this clone. The chain employs TRBV7-8 and TRBJ1-1, with 8 bases aligning to TRBD1. This CDR3 is built from 15 residues. After removal of 7 bases from V and 4 bases from J, the junction contained 11 bases not matched to a gene. From germline, CDR1 is SGHVS and CDR2 FQNEAQ. CDR3 loop: CASTRKQGEVTEAFF. The CDR3, as DNA: TGTGCCAGCACCCGAAAACAGGGGGAGGTCACTGAAGCTTTCTTT.

The V gene is TRBV7-9, the J gene TRBJ2-5; D call uncertain. From germline, CDR1 is SEHNR and CDR2 FQNEAQ (reference sequence). V was shortened by 5 bases and J by 4 bases, with 14 bases between the two germline ends. The CDR3 has 14 amino acids. This chain's CDR3 is CASSQGSGLETQYF. The CDR3 coding sequence is TGTGCCAGCAGCCAAGGATCCGGGTTAGAGACCCAGTACTTC.

The rearrangement joins TRBV27 to TRBJ2-1, with D tentatively TRBD1 (6 bases). The germline CDR1 and CDR2 sequences are MNHEY and SMNVEV (reference sequence). This CDR3 is 16 amino acids long. The V and J ends lost 5 bases and 0 bases respectively, with 14 bases between them. The CDR3 spells CASSPITGSSYNEQFF. CDR3 sequence (DNA): TGTGCCAGCAGTCCCATCACAGGGAGCTCCTACAATGAGCAGTTCTTC.

This clone was picked up one time. The chain recombines TRBV28 with TRBJ1-4; 10 nucleotides line up with TRBD1. V dropped 5 bases and J dropped 5; count of bases not matched to a gene: 5. The V gene's germline CDR1 is MDHEN and CDR2 SYDVKM. The CDR3 has 15 amino acids. The CDR3 region has the DNA TGTGCCAGCAGTCTAATGGGACAGGGGAATGAAAAACTGTTTTTT. Protein: CASSLMGQGNEKLFF.

The chain links TRBV15 to TRBJ1-2, with a tentative D call TRBD1 (5 bases). Trimming took 0 bases from V and 8 from J, leaving 10 bases between them. Germline V gene lookup returns CDR1 LNHNV and CDR2 YYDKDF (reference sequence). This CDR3 comprises 13 residues. The chain's CDR3 is CATSRDRVGGYTF. The CDR3 DNA follows: TGTGCCACCAGCAGAGACAGGGTTGGAGGCTACACCTTC. Using reference TRBV15 and TRBJ1-2 for the parts outside the CDR3, the full variable domain is DAMVIQNPRYQVTQFGKPVTLSCSQTLNHNVMYWYQQKSSQAPKLLFHYYDKDFNNEADTPDNFQSRRPNTSFCFLDIRSPGLGDTAMYLCATSRDRVGGYTFGSGTRLTVV.

Many counts were recorded for this clone. The rearrangement uses TRBV7-9 and TRBJ2-7; 7 nucleotides agree with TRBD2. The CDR3 length is 14 residues. V was clipped by 5 bases and J by 5 bases; unmatched bases: 9. Germline CDR1 and CDR2: SEHNR and FQNEAQ (reference sequence). The CDR3 DNA reads as TGTGCCAGCAGCAAACCTAGCGGTGGCCACGAGCAGTACTTC. Protein product: CASSKPSGGHEQYF.

The chain employs TRBV12-5 and TRBJ2-2; TRBD1 matches 8 bases. The trim removed 1 base at V and 1 base at J, leaving 11 bases unmatched. The CDR3 extends over 19 amino acids. CDR1 LGHNT and CDR2 FRNRAP come from the germline V gene. CDR3 sequence: CASGLGPPWTGLNTGELFF. The DNA of the CDR3 is TGTGCTAGTGGTTTGGGACCCCCCTGGACAGGGTTGAACACCGGGGAGCTGTTTTTT.

J is TRBJ1-1 and V is TRBV9; D is unresolved. This CDR3 is 15 amino acids long. Germline V gene lookup returns CDR1 SGDLS and CDR2 YYNGEE. V was pared by 0 bases and J by 11 bases, with 20 bases between. As DNA, the CDR3 is TGTGCCAGCAGCGTAGGCCTCGGGGTGGAGGAGGCGGCTTTCTTT. It yields the protein CASSVGLGVEEAAFF.

This rearrangement joins TRBV9 to TRBJ2-5, with 7 positions matching TRBD1. The J segment lost 4 bases and the V segment lost 1 base, leaving 4 bases of the junction unmatched. CDR1 is SGDLS, CDR2 YYNGEE, per germline. CDR3 length: 14 residues. As DNA, the CDR3 is TGTGCCAGCAGCGTACACAGGGGCGGAGAGACCCAGTACTTC. This encodes CASSVHRGGETQYF.

This clone came up a few times. V is TRBV19 and J is TRBJ1-5, with TRBD1 matching over 10 bases. Germline V lookup: CDR1 LNHDA, CDR2 SQIVND (reference sequence). After removal of 5 bases from V and 3 bases from J, the junction contained 7 bases not matched to a gene. This CDR3 is built from 16 residues. CDR3 residues: CASSLGTGVTNQPQHF. As DNA, the CDR3 is TGTGCCAGTAGTCTAGGGACAGGGGTTACCAATCAGCCCCAGCATTTT.

The chain joins TRBV4-3 to TRBJ2-3; 8 nucleotides match TRBD2. In germline, CDR1 is LGHNA, CDR2 YSLEER. The CDR3 runs 16 residues. The V segment lost 4 bases and the J segment 1 base; nucleotides outside the gene matches: 7. The chain's CDR3 is CASSLVAGSGTDTQYF. The CDR3 bases are TGCGCCAGCAGCCTCGTAGCGGGGTCGGGCACAGATACGCAGTATTTT.